The 18 T cell receptor beta chains in this list originate from one sample, sequenced in a study of cytomegalovirus exposure and HLA in healthy donors. PCR used 60 Vbeta primers and 13 Jbeta primers. Generated by immunoSEQ multiplex PCR, the TCRdb table keeps only in-frame clones and is missing some. The data hold 200,000 to 250,000 clones, with 70% to 85% observed a single time. The sequenced sample was PBMCs. All receptors come from a girl aged 2-15 years in good health and CMV-seronegative.

In its sample, this clone was seen a few times. The chain joins TRBV7-9 to TRBJ1-2; possible D gene TRBD1, 5 bases. Germline V CDR1 and CDR2: SEHNR, FQNEAQ (reference sequence). The CDR3 is made up of 14 amino acids. V was cut by 2 bases and J by 4 bases, with 11 bases left in between. CDR3 in DNA: TGTGCCAGCAGCTTACTGGTGGGGGGCTATGGCTACACCTTC. Residues: CASSLLVGGYGYTF.

The count of this clone is one. The chain recombines TRBV6-1 with TRBJ2-5; 8 nucleotides line up with TRBD1. In germline, CDR1 is MNHNS, CDR2 SASEGT. The CDR3 is made up of 15 amino acids. J lost 2 bases, V lost 6 bases, and 8 bases had no gene match. The CDR3 loop reads CASRAWDRRQETQYF. The DNA for the CDR3 is TGTGCCAGCAGGGCCTGGGACAGGAGGCAAGAGACCCAGTACTTC.

The CDR3 protein is CASSWDRPEAFF. The CDR3 coding sequence is TGTGCCAGCAGTTGGGACAGGCCTGAAGCTTTCTTT. This rearrangement joins TRBV2 to TRBJ1-1, with 8 bases matching TRBD1. The CDR3 length is 12 residues. CDR1 is SNHLY and CDR2 is FYNNEI in the germline V gene. V shed 5 bases, J shed 6 bases, and the junction held 2 bases outside the gene matches.

This chain links TRBV6-5 with TRBJ1-1; D unresolved. The CDR3 spans 13 residues. Germline V gene data show CDR1 as MNHEY and CDR2 as SVGAGI. V lost 0 bases, J lost 7 bases, and 9 bases lay in between. CDR3 sequence: CASSYSPGFEAFF. CDR3 DNA: TGTGCCAGCAGTTACTCTCCGGGGTTTGAAGCTTTCTTT.

CDR3 in DNA: TGTGCCAGCAGTTTGGACAGGCGGGATAGCAATCAGCCCCAGCATTTT. Its translation: CASSLDRRDSNQPQHF. The V call is TRBV27, the J call TRBJ1-5, with 7 bases lining up with TRBD1. The germline V gene has CDR1 MNHEY and CDR2 SMNVEV (reference sequence). This CDR3 has 16 amino acids. V lost 3 bases to trimming and J lost 0 bases; unmatched junction nucleotides: 5.

The chain has TRBV19 and TRBJ2-3; possibly TRBD1 for D (5 bases). CDR3 length equals 14 residues. Germline assignment: CDR1 LNHDA and CDR2 SQIVND (reference sequence). Trimming pared 8 bases from V and 4 bases from J, leaving 16 bases between. The CDR3 loop is CASSFTGLPDTQYF. Written as DNA, the CDR3 is TGTGCCAGTTCGTTCACAGGTCTCCCAGATACGCAGTATTTT.

The chain employs TRBV6-5 and TRBJ1-1; TRBD1 agrees at 7 bases. Germline V gene lookup returns CDR1 MNHEY and CDR2 SVGAGI. Unmatched junction bases numbered 0, after V lost 2 bases and J lost 3 bases. The CDR3 is 13 amino acids. The CDR3 protein is CASSYRGHTEAFF. The CDR3 nucleotides are TGTGCCAGCAGTTACAGGGGGCACACTGAAGCTTTCTTT.

The chain uses TRBV2 and TRBJ2-5; the D is unclear. The CDR3 extends over 14 amino acids. Per the germline V gene, CDR1 is SNHLY and CDR2 is FYNNEI. V lost 1 base and J 2 bases, leaving 8 bases between the germline ends. The CDR3 protein is CASSEDRIQETQYF. The CDR3 DNA reads TGTGCCAGCAGTGAAGATCGTATACAAGAGACCCAGTACTTC.

The V and J genes are TRBV30 and TRBJ2-3; weak D call: TRBD2 (6 bases). Germline lookup yields CDR1 GTSNPN and CDR2 SVGIG (reference sequence). The CDR3 is made up of 14 amino acids. Trimming pared 7 bases from V and 6 bases from J, leaving 20 bases between. The CDR3 DNA sequence: TGTGCCTCGTCCCCGGTGGGCGGAGGGGATACGCAGTATTTT. Residues: CASSPVGGGDTQYF.

This chain uses TRBV25-1 with TRBJ2-2; 7 bases are shared with TRBD1. The germline CDR1 and CDR2 sequences are MGHDK and SYGVNS. The CDR3 is made up of 15 amino acids. The junction had 6 bases not matched to a gene; V was cut back by 5 bases and J by 3 bases. CDR3 bases: TGTGCCAGCAGTATTCAGGGGGTGGACACCGGGGAGCTGTTTTTT. Protein sequence: CASSIQGVDTGELFF.

The V gene is TRBV2, the J gene TRBJ2-7; 7 bases map to TRBD1. The CDR3 covers 13 residues. CDR1 is SNHLY, CDR2 FYNNEI, per germline. Unmatched junction bases numbered 2, after V lost 3 bases and J lost 3 bases. The CDR3 DNA sequence: TGTGCCAGCAGTGAGACAGGGTACTACGAGCAGTACTTC. It is translated as CASSETGYYEQYF. The variable domain in full, completed from reference TRBV2 and TRBJ2-7, reads EPEVTQTPSHQVTQMGQEVILRCVPISNHLYFYWYRQILGQKVEFLVSFYNNEISEKSEIFDDQFSVERPDGSNFTLKIRSTKLEDSAMYFCASSETGYYEQYFGPGTRLTVT.

This chain connects TRBV29-1 to TRBJ2-3; TRBD2 matches 7 bases. This CDR3 is 13 amino acids long. After removal of 6 bases from V and 1 base from J, the junction contained 4 bases not matched to a gene. Looked up from germline, CDR1 is SQVTM and CDR2 is ANQGSEA. The chain's CDR3 is CSVTAGGTDTQYF. CDR3 sequence (DNA): TGCAGCGTGACCGCGGGGGGCACAGATACGCAGTATTTT.

V and J are TRBV11-2 and TRBJ2-2; perhaps TRBD1 as D (6 bases). Germline CDR1 reads SGHAT; CDR2 reads FQNNGV. Trimming stripped 5 bases from V and 3 bases from J, with 16 bases between. This CDR3 region has 16 residues. For the CDR3, the DNA is TGTGCCAGCAGCACAGGGATCTATGAGGACACCGGGGAGCTGTTTTTT. Protein product: CASSTGIYEDTGELFF.

This sequence joins TRBV5-1 and TRBJ1-1, with D tentatively TRBD1 (5 bases). The CDR3 totals 15 residues. Trimming removed 4 bases from V and 7 bases from J, with 20 bases in between. CDR1 is SGHRS, CDR2 YFSETQ, per germline. The CDR3 loop reads CASSPAGAGTNEAFF. The CDR3 DNA sequence: TGCGCCAGCAGCCCGGCTGGGGCTGGTACTAATGAAGCTTTCTTT. Full variable domain (missing parts from reference TRBV5-1 and TRBJ1-1): KAGVTQTPRYLIKTRGQQVTLSCSPISGHRSVSWYQQTPGQGLQFLFEYFSETQRNKGNFPGRFSGRQFSNSRSEMNVSTLELGDSALYLCASSPAGAGTNEAFFGQGTRLTVV.

This chain connects TRBV19 to TRBJ2-1; the D gene is possibly TRBD2 (5 bases). CDR1 is LNHDA, CDR2 SQIVND, per germline (reference sequence). The CDR3 spans 16 residues. V gave up 1 base and J gave up 0 bases, with 10 bases separating them. For the CDR3, the DNA is TGTGCCAGTAGTATAGGAGGGTCGAGCTCCTACAATGAGCAGTTCTTC. It translates to CASSIGGSSSYNEQFF.

This clone was recorded a few times. V usage is TRBV27 and J usage is TRBJ2-7, with 8 bases identical to TRBD2. The CDR3 runs to 16 residues. Looked up from germline, CDR1 is MNHEY and CDR2 is SMNVEV (reference sequence). The V segment lost 2 bases and the J segment 7 bases; nucleotides outside the gene matches: 13. CDR3 region: CASSLTGVSGAGEQYF. CDR3 DNA: TGTGCCAGCAGTTTAACGGGGGTTAGCGGGGCGGGAGAGCAGTACTTC.

This chain connects TRBV7-6 to TRBJ2-7, with 7 bases identical to TRBD1. The V gene end was trimmed by 6 bases and the J gene end by 0 bases; junction bases not matched to a gene: 5. The CDR3 is 14 residues long. Germline assignment: CDR1 SGHVS and CDR2 FNYEAQ. The CDR3 here is CASRERDSSYEQYF. In nucleotides, the CDR3 is TGTGCCAGCAGAGAACGGGACAGCTCCTACGAGCAGTACTTC.

This rearrangement joins TRBV15 to TRBJ2-1, with D possibly matching TRBD2 (6 bases). CDR3 length equals 16 residues. V lost 0 bases to trimming and J lost 1 base, with 10 bases between them. CDR1 and CDR2 (germline): LNHNV, YYDKDF (reference sequence). CDR3 DNA sequence: TGTGCCACCAGCAGAGATCTCCTAGCGTCCTACAATGAGCAGTTCTTC. Protein product: CATSRDLLASYNEQFF. Variable domain in full (rest from reference TRBV15 and TRBJ2-1): DAMVIQNPRYQVTQFGKPVTLSCSQTLNHNVMYWYQQKSSQAPKLLFHYYDKDFNNEADTPDNFQSRRPNTSFCFLDIRSPGLGDTAMYLCATSRDLLASYNEQFFGPGTRLTVL.